This TCR beta chain is from a study of T-cell memory formation after mild COVID-19. In the study overall: There were largely donor-specific TCR clusters.

Study-level results: In pre-infection memory, a portion of responding clones appeared, which suggested that cross-reactive memory joined.

This clonotype was seen a handful of times. Its antigen is undetermined. V gave up 0 bases and J gave up 1 base, with 3 bases separating them. Germline loops: CDR1 SGHAT, CDR2 FQNNGV. This CDR3 is 13 amino acids long. TCRdb called the 5' RACE reads again in MiXCR, with one record for every CDR3 protein. Of roughly 150,000 distinct CDR3 sequences listed, over 10% are singletons. V is TRBV11-2 and J is TRBJ1-1; D unclear. Sample: PBMCs or a T cell subset sorted from them (not recorded which). The TCR sequence derives from a man in his late teens or twenties who had mild COVID-19 (a few samples of this study predate the infection). Cell type and time point are not known. The CDR3 sequence: CASSLDQNTEAFF. The DNA for the CDR3 is TGTGCCAGCAGCTTAGATCAGAACACTGAAGCTTTCTTT.